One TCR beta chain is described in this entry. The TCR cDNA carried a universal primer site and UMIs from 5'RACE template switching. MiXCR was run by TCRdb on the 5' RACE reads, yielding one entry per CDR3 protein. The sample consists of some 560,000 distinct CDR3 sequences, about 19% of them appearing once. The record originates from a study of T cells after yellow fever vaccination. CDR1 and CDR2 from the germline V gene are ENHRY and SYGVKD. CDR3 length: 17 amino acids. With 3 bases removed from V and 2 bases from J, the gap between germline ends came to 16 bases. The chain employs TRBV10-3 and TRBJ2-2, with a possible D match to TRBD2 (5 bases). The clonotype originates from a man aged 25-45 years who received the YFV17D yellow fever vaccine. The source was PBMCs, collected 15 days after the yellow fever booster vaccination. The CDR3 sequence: CAISDIARERNTGELFF. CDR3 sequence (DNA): TGTGCCATCAGTGATATTGCCCGGGAACGAAACACCGGGGAGCTGTTTTTT.